This entry describes one TCR beta chain. Antigen unknown. Naive CD8 cells lacked CD45RO, underwent positive selection for CCR7 and left out terminally differentiated effector memory CD45RA+ cells. The donor cohort consisted entirely of Caucasian adults residing in Nashville, Tennessee. The protocol was immunoSEQ multiplex PCR, while the TCRdb copy is restricted to in-frame clones and leaves out a portion. Of about 2.1 million clones listed, 85% to 95% are singletons. The sample originates from a study of shared clonotypes between healthy human individuals. Study overall: The study used three CD4 naive, three CD4 memory, two CD8 naive and one CD8 memory plate per donor. Study-wide findings and caveats: Memory subsets generally showed smaller estimated richness than naive subsets did. Sorted-subset sequencing, rarefaction showed, was incomplete despite large depth.

CDR3 size: 19 residues. The ends lost 0 bases at V and 3 bases at J; junction bases unmatched: 7. Germline V gene sequence: CDR1 SNHLY, CDR2 FYNNEI. Material for sequencing was naive CD8+ T cells from PBMCs. The rearrangement uses TRBV2 and TRBJ2-2, with 13 bases that match TRBD2. This sequence was found in a man younger than 35 in good health. Some clones in this sample may be carry-over from other donors' samples. CDR3 nucleotide sequence: TGTGCCAGCAGTGAAGCTACCACTAGCGGGAGGGCGTACACCGGGGAGCTGTTTTTT. It yields the protein CASSEATTSGRAYTGELFF.